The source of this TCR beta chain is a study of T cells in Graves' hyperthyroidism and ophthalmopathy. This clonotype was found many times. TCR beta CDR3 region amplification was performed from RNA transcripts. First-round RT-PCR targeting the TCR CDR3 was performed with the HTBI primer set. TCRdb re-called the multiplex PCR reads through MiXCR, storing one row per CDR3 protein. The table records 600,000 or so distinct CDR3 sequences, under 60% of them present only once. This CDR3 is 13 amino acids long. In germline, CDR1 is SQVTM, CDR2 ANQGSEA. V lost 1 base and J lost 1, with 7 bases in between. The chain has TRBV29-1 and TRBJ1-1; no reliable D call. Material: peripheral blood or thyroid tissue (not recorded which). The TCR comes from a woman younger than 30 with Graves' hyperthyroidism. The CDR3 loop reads CSVEGQSNTEAFF. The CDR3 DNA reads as TGCAGCGTTGAAGGGCAGTCGAACACTGAAGCTTTCTTT.